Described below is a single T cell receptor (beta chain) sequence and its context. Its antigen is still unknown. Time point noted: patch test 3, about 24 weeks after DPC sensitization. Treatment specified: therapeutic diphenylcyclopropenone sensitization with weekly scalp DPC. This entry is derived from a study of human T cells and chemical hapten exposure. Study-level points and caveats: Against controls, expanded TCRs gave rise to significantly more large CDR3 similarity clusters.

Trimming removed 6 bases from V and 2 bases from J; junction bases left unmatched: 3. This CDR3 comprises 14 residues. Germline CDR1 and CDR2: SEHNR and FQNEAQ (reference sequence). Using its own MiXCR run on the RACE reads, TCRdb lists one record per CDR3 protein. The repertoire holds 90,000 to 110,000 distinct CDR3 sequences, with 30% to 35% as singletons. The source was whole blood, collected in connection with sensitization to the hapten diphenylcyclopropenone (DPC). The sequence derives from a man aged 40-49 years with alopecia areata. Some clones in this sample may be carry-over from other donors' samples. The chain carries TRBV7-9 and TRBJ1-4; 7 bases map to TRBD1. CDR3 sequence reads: CASSPQGTNEKLFF. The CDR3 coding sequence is TGTGCCAGCAGTCCACAGGGGACTAATGAAAAACTGTTTTTT.